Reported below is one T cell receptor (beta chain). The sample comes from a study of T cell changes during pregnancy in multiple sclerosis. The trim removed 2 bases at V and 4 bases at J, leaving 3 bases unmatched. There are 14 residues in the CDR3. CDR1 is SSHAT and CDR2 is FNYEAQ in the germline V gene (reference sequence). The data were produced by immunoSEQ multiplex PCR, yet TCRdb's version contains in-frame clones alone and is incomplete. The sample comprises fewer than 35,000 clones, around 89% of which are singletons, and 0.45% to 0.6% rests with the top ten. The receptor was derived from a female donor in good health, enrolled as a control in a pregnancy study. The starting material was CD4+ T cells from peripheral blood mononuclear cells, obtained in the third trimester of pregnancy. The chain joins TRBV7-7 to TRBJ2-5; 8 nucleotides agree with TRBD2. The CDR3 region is CASSLTGLAETQYF. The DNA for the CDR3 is TGTGCCAGCAGCTTAACCGGACTAGCAGAGACCCAGTACTTC.